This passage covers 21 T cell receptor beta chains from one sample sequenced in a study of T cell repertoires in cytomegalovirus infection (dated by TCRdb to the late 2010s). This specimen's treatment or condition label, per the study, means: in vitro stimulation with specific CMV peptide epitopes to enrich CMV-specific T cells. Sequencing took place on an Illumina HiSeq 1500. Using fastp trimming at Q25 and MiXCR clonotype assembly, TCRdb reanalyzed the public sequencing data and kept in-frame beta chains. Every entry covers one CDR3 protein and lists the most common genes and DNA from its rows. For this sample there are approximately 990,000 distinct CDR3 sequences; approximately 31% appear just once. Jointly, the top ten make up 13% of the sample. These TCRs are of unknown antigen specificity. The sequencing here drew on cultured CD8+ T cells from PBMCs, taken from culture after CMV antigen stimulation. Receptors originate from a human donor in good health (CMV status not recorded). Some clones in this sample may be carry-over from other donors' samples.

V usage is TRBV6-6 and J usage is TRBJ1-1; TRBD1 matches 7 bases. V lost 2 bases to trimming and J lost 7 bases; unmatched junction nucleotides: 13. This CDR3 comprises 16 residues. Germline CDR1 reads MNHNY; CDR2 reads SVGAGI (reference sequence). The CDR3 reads CASSYQGGSKESEAFF. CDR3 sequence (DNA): TGTGCCAGCAGTTACCAGGGGGGTAGTAAGGAGAGTGAAGCTTTCTTT.

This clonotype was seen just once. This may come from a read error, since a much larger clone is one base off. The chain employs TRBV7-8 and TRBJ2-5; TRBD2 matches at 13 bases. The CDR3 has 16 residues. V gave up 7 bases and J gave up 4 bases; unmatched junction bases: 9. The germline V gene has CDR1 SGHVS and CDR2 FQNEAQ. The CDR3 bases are TGTGCCAGCAACCCATGGACTAGCGGGGGAGTAGAGACCCAGTACTTC. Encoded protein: CASNPWTSGGVETQYF.

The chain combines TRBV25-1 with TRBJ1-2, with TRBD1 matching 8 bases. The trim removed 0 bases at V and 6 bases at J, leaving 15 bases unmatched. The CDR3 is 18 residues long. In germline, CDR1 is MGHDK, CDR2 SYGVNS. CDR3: CASSEYFNGGQVTDGYTF. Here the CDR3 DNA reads TGTGCCAGCAGTGAATATTTCAACGGGGGACAGGTGACCGATGGCTACACCTTC.

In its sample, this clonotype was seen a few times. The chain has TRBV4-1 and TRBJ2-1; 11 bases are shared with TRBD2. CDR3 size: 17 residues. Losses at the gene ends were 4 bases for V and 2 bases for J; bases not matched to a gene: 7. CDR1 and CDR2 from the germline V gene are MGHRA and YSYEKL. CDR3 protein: CASSPTLAGGPYNEQFF. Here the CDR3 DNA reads TGCGCCAGCAGCCCGACCTTAGCGGGGGGGCCCTACAATGAGCAGTTCTTC.

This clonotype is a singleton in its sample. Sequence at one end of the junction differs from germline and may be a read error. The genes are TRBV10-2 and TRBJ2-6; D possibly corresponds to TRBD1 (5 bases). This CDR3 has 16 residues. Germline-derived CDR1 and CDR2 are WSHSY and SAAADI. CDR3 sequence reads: CASFGRSNSGANALTF. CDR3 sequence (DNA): TGCGCCTCCTTCGGACGCTCTAACTCTGGGGCCAACGCCCTGACTTTC.

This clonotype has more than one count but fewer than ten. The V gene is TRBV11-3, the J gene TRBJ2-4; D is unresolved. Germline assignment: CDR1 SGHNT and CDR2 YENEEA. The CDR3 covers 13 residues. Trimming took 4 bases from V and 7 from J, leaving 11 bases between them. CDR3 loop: CASSSTPFNIQYF. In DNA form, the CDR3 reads TGTGCCAGCAGCTCAACCCCCTTCAACATTCAGTACTTC.

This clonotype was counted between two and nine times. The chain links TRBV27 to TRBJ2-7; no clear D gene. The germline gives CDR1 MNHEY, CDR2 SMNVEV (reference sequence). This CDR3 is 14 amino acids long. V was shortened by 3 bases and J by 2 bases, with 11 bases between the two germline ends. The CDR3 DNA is TGTGCCAGCAGTTTCTTTCAAGGCCCCTACGAGCAGTACTTC. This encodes CASSFFQGPYEQYF.

CDR3 sequence (DNA): TGCGCCAGCAGCATAACTAGCGGGGGGGCCGGAGAGACCCAGTACTTC. It codes for CASSITSGGAGETQYF. The V call is TRBV4-1, the J call TRBJ2-5, with 13 positions matching TRBD2. This CDR3 is built from 16 residues. V was pared by 5 bases and J by 4 bases, with 7 bases of the junction left unmatched. Germline-derived CDR1 and CDR2 are MGHRA and YSYEKL.

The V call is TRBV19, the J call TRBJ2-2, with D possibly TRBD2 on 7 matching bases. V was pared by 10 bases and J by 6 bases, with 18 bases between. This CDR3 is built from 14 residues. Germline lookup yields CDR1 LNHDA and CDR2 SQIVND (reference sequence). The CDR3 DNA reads TGTGCCACCTCTCTGGGGGGGGCGCCCGGGGAGCTGTTTTTT. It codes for CATSLGGAPGELFF.

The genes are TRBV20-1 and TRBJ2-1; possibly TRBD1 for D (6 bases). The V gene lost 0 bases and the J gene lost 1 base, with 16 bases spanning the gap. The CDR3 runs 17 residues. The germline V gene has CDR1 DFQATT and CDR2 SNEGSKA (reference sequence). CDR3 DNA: TGCAGTGCTAGAGATCTGGGGGCAGGTCAATCCTACAATGAGCAGTTCTTC. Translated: CSARDLGAGQSYNEQFF.

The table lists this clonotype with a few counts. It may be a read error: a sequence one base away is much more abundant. The CDR3 reads CASSKTNTGELFF. In DNA form, the CDR3 reads TGTGCCAGCAGCAAAACGAACACCGGGGAGCTGTTTTTT. The chain combines TRBV12-3 or TRBV12-4 with TRBJ2-2; D is ambiguous. The V end lost 6 bases, the J end lost 0 bases, and 5 bases lay between the germline ends. This CDR3 comprises 13 residues.

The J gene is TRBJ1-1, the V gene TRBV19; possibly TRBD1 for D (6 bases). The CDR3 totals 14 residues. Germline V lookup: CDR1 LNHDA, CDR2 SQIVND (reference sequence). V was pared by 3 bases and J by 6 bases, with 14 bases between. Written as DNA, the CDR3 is TGTGCCAGTAGTATGGGGGCAGGCATGGCTGAAGCTTTCTTT. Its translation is CASSMGAGMAEAFF.

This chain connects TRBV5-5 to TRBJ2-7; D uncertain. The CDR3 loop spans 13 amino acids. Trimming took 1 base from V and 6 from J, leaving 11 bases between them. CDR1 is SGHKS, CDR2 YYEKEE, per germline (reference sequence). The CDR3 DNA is TGTGCCAGCAGCTTGATAAAGTCTACCGAGCAGTACTTC. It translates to CASSLIKSTEQYF. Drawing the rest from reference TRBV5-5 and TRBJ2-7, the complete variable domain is DAGVTQSPTHLIKTRGQQVTLRCSPISGHKSVSWYQQVLGQGPQFIFQYYEKEERGRGNFPDRFSARQFPNYSSELNVNALLLGDSALYLCASSLIKSTEQYFGPGTRLTVT.

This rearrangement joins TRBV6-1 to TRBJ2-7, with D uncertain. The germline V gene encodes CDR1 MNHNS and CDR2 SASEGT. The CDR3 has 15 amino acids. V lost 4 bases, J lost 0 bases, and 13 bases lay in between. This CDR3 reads CASSAAGLSSYEQYF. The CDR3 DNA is TGTGCCAGCAGTGCAGCAGGTTTGAGCTCCTACGAGCAGTACTTC.

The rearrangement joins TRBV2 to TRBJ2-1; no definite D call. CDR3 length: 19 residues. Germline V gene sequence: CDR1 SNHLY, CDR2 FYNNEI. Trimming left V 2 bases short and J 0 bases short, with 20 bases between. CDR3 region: CASSEWPIGLLSSYNEQFF. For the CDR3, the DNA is TGTGCCAGCAGTGAATGGCCCATCGGGTTGTTGAGCTCCTACAATGAGCAGTTCTTC.

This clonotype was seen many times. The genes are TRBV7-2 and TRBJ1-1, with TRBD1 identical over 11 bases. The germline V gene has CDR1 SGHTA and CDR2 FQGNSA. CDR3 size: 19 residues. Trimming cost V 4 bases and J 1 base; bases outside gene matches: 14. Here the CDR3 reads CASSSPRTGGGGRNTEAFF. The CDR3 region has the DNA TGTGCCAGCAGCTCACCCCGGACAGGGGGCGGGGGGAGGAACACTGAAGCTTTCTTT.

The CDR3, as DNA: TGTGCCAGCAGTTTTAGGCTCACCAACTATGGCTACACCTTC. Its protein product is CASSFRLTNYGYTF. The chain recombines TRBV12-3 or TRBV12-4 with TRBJ1-2; D not resolved. V lost 3 bases to trimming and J lost 2 bases, with 10 bases between them. This CDR3 is 14 amino acids long.

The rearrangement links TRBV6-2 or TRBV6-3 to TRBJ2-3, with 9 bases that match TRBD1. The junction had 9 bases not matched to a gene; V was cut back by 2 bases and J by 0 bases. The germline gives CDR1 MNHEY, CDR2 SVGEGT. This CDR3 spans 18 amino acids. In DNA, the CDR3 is TGTGCCAGCAGTTACAGGGACAGGGAAGAGTTTAGCACAGATACGCAGTATTTT. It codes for CASSYRDREEFSTDTQYF.

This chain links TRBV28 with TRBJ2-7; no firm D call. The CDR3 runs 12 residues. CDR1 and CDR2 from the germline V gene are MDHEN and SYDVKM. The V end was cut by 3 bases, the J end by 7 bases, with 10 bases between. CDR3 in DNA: TGTGCCAGCAGTTTCCCAGGTCTGGAGCAGTACGTC. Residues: CASSFPGLEQYV.

CDR3 loop: CASSAPPLAGMNTEAFF. CDR3 DNA sequence: TGTGCCAGCAGTGCCCCCCCTTTGGCAGGAATGAACACTGAAGCTTTCTTT. The chain carries TRBV6-1 and TRBJ1-1; D unclear. V was cut by 4 bases and J by 0 bases, with 18 bases left in between. The CDR3 consists of 17 residues. Germline-derived CDR1 and CDR2 are MNHNS and SASEGT.

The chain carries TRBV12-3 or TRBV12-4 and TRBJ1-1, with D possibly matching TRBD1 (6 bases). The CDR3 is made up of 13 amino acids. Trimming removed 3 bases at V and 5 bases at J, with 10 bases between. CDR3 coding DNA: TGTGCCAGCAGTTTCGGGGGGCCTACTGAAGCTTTCTTT. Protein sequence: CASSFGGPTEAFF.